The sequence of this T cell receptor (beta chain) was determined in a study of early T cells in non-severe SARS-CoV-2 infection. This clonotype is a singleton in its sample. cDNA molecules, individually, were tagged with unique molecular identifiers. One entry per CDR3 protein, called by TCRdb with MiXCR from the 5' RACE reads. This sample has tens of thousands of distinct CDR3 sequences; about 16% occur once, and the top ten carry 4.1%. Trimming took off 5 bases at V and 8 bases at J, with 10 bases between the two ends. The germline CDR1 and CDR2 sequences are MNHEY and SMNVEV (reference sequence). The CDR3 is 13 amino acids.

The receptor was isolated from an adult who was a healthcare worker with PCR-confirmed SARS-CoV-2 infection or an uninfected control (not recorded which). Source: whole blood, taken at baseline. J is TRBJ1-6 and V is TRBV27; D is unclear. In DNA form, the CDR3 reads TGTGCCAGCAGTGCTTCGAGGGATTCACCCCTCCACTTT. Translating gives CASSASRDSPLHF.